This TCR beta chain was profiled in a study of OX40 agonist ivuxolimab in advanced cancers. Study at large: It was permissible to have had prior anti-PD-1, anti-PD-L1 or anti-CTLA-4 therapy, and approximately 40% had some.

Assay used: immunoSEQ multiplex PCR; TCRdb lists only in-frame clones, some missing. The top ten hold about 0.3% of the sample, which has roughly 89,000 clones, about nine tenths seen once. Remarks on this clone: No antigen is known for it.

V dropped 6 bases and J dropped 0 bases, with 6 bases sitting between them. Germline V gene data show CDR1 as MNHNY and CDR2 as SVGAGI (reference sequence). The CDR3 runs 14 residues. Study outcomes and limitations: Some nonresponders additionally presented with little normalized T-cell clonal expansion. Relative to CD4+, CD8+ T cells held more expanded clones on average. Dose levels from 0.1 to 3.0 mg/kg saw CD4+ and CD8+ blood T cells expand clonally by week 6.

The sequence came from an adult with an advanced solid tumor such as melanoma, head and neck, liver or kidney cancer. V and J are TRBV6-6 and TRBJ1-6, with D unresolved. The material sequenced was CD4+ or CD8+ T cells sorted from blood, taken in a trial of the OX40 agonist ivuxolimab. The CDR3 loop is CASSLISYNSPLHF. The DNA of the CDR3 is TGTGCCAGCAGCCTTATCTCCTATAATTCACCCCTCCACTTT.